This paragraph covers one TCR beta chain sequence. Its antigen remains unidentified. The germline CDR1 and CDR2 sequences are LGHDT and YNNKEL (reference sequence). V lost 4 bases, J lost 5 bases, and 23 bases lay in between. This CDR3 contains 17 residues. The sample is drawn from a study of CD8+CD57+ T cells in acquired aplastic anemia. Study as a whole: An average of roughly 3 ug of DNA was obtained from sorted CD4+ and CD8+ cells.

Findings and caveats of the study: Between patients and controls, about 30 CD8+ CDR3 sequences were found in common.

Investigators profiled TCR beta VDJ and CDR3 from genomic DNA template. In TCRdb, the reads were re-called with MiXCR into one record per CDR3 protein. The sample lists around 170,000 distinct CDR3 sequences; less than 60% were seen once. The patients chosen for sequencing had shown expansion of CD8+CD57+ cells (detected by flow cytometry). Patients were treatment-naive when blood was sampled. This clonotype was obtained from a human donor with aplastic anemia. The chain has TRBV3-1 and TRBJ2-5; D is possibly TRBD1 or TRBD2 (6 bases each). Sequencing was done on a sample of sorted CD4+, CD8+, or CD8+CD57+ T cells (not recorded which) from PBMCs. The CDR3 nucleotides read TGTGCCAGCAGCCGACTACCCCCCCTAGGAGGGGGGGAGACCCAGTACTTC. Protein: CASSRLPPLGGGETQYF.